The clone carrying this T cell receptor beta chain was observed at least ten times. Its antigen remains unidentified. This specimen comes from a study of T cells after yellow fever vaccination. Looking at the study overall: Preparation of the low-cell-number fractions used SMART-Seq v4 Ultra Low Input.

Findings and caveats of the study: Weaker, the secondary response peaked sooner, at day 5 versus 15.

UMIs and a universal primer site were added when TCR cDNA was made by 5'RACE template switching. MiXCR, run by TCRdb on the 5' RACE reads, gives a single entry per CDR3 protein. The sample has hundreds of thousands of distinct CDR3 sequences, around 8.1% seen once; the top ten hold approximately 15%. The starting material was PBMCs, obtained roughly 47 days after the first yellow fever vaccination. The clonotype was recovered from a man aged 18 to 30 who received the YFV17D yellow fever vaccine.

The CDR3 DNA follows: TGTGCCAGCAGCTCGCCTCTGGGCGGGGGGGCTTACAATGAGCAGTTCTTC. Protein product: CASSSPLGGGAYNEQFF. The chain links TRBV7-2 to TRBJ2-1; TRBD2 matches at 9 bases. Trimming cost V 4 bases and J 4 bases; bases outside gene matches: 11. Germline loops: CDR1 SGHTA, CDR2 FQGNSA. The CDR3 runs 17 residues.